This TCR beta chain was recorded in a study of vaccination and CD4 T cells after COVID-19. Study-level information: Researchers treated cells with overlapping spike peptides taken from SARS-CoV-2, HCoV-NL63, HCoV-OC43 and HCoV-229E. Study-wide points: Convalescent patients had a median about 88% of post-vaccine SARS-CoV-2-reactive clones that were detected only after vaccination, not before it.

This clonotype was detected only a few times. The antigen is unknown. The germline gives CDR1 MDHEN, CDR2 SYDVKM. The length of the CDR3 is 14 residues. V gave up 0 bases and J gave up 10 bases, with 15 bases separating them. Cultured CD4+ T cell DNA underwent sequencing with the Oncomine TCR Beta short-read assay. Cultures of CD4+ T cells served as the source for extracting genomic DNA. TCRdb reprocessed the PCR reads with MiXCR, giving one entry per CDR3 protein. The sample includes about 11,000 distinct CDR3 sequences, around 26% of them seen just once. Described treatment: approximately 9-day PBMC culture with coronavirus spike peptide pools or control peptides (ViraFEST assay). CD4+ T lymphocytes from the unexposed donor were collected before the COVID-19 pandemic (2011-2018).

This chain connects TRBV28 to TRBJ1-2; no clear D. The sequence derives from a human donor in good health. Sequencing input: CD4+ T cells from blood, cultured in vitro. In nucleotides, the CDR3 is TGTGCCAGCAGTTTATGGGGCAACATTGGGAACTACACCTTC. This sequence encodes CASSLWGNIGNYTF.